This T cell receptor (beta chain) was retrieved from a study of identical twins. Germline CDR1 reads SGHRS; CDR2 reads YFSETQ. The J segment lost 1 base and the V segment lost 5 bases, leaving 4 bases of the junction unmatched. The CDR3 runs to 14 residues. As to this clonotype: Antigen: not known.

One entry per CDR3 protein results from TCRdb running MiXCR on the 5' RACE reads. Of around 230,000 distinct CDR3 sequences listed, around 10% are singletons. Study-level results: Twin pairs' shared out-of-frame alpha sequences were enriched in low generation probability.

The chain is built from TRBV5-1 and TRBJ1-1, with 8 nucleotides matching TRBD1. This TCR was sampled from a woman aged 18-29 years in good health. The sample taken for sequencing was memory (CD45RO+) T cells sorted from blood. CDR3: CASRQQGGNTEAFF. CDR3 DNA: TGCGCCAGCAGGCAACAGGGGGGGAACACTGAAGCTTTCTTT.